A single sample is the source of the 12 T cell receptor beta chains below, sequenced in a study of cytomegalovirus exposure and HLA in healthy donors. TCRdb keeps only in-frame clones here, not all; method: immunoSEQ multiplex PCR. The sample contains about 140,000 clones, 85% to 90% of which appear only once. The specimen sequenced was PBMCs. These receptors were taken from a woman aged 18-30 years in good health and CMV-seropositive.

CDR3 nucleotides: TGTGCCAGCAGTTACTCAGGGGGATCGGGCGGCTACACCTTC. Translated: CASSYSGGSGGYTF. This chain connects TRBV6-5 to TRBJ1-2; D may be TRBD1 (6 bases). Germline V CDR1 and CDR2: MNHEY, SVGAGI. Trimming removed 0 bases from V and 8 bases from J, with 13 bases in between. The CDR3 is made up of 14 amino acids.

V usage is TRBV5-4 and J usage is TRBJ1-3; TRBD1 matches at 8 bases. V shed 3 bases and J 2 bases; nucleotides not matched to a gene: 7. The length of the CDR3 is 16 residues. Looked up from germline, CDR1 is SGHNT and CDR2 is YYREEE (reference sequence). The CDR3 region has the DNA TGTGCCAGCAGCTCCGGGACAGGAGCTACTGGAAACACCATATATTTT. Its translation: CASSSGTGATGNTIYF.

The chain recombines TRBV5-6 with TRBJ1-5, with D hard to call. This CDR3 is built from 14 residues. Germline CDR1 SGHDT, CDR2 YYEEEE. Trimming shortened V by 0 bases and J by 2 bases, and 6 bases separated the two germline ends. CDR3 protein: CASSLGSGNQPQHF. CDR3 in DNA: TGTGCCAGCAGCTTGGGTTCAGGCAATCAGCCCCAGCATTTT.

This chain joins TRBV27 and TRBJ1-4; 7 nucleotides line up with TRBD1. Germline CDR1 and CDR2: MNHEY and SMNVEV (reference sequence). V was clipped by 6 bases and J by 8 bases; unmatched bases: 18. The CDR3 length is 17 residues. The CDR3 here is CASSYSGAGGFGEKLFF. As DNA, the CDR3 is TGTGCCAGCAGCTATTCAGGGGCAGGGGGTTTTGGGGAAAAACTGTTTTTT.

This rearrangement joins TRBV9 to TRBJ1-6, with 7 nucleotides matching TRBD1. After removal of 3 bases from V and 7 bases from J, the junction contained 10 bases not matched to a gene. This CDR3 is 16 amino acids long. CDR1 and CDR2 (germline): SGDLS, YYNGEE. This chain's CDR3 is CASSEGIGTVNSPLHF. The CDR3 nucleotides are TGTGCCAGCAGCGAGGGGATAGGGACAGTAAATTCACCCCTCCACTTT.

This clone was recorded a few times. V gene TRBV28 combines with J gene TRBJ1-1; 8 bases fit TRBD1. The CDR3 is 14 residues long. Germline V gives CDR1 MDHEN, CDR2 SYDVKM. J was trimmed by 8 bases and V by 7 bases; bases with no gene match: 12. As DNA, the CDR3 is TGTGCCAGCACCCCGACAGGGGTAGGTGCGGAAGCTTTCTTT. Translated: CASTPTGVGAEAFF.

The J gene is TRBJ2-3, the V gene TRBV6-5; 11 nucleotides line up with TRBD1. This CDR3 has 15 residues. Germline CDR1 and CDR2: MNHEY and SVGAGI. After removal of 5 bases from V and 4 bases from J, the junction contained 5 bases not matched to a gene. The DNA of the CDR3 is TGTGCCAGCAGTACCCCGGGACAGGGGGCAGATACGCAGTATTTT. Translating gives CASSTPGQGADTQYF.

This clone was found a few times. The J gene is TRBJ2-2, the V gene TRBV2; 12 nucleotides agree with TRBD1. V was clipped by 8 bases and J by 8 bases; unmatched bases: 6. The CDR3 loop spans 14 amino acids. Germline V gives CDR1 SNHLY, CDR2 FYNNEI. In DNA, the CDR3 is TGTGCCAGCGCGGGACAGGGGGCAAGTGGGGAGCTGTTTTTT. Translation: CASAGQGASGELFF.

The CDR3 coding sequence is TGTGCCAGCAGCGGGACAGGGGGCGGGAATGAGCAGTTCTTC. Translated, it gives CASSGTGGGNEQFF. V usage is TRBV7-2 and J usage is TRBJ2-1, with 12 bases fitting TRBD1. This CDR3 contains 14 residues. V shed 5 bases, J shed 7 bases, and the junction held 3 bases outside the gene matches. Germline lookup yields CDR1 SGHTA and CDR2 FQGNSA.

The chain employs TRBV4-2 and TRBJ2-3; 12 bases agree with TRBD2. The CDR3 has 15 amino acids. V lost 9 bases to trimming and J lost 5 bases; unmatched junction nucleotides: 9. Per germline, CDR1 LGHNA and CDR2 YNFKEQ. The CDR3 protein is CASQASGGVLDTQYF. DNA for the CDR3: TGTGCCAGTCAAGCTAGCGGGGGGGTTTTAGATACGCAGTATTTT.

The chain links TRBV7-2 to TRBJ2-7; TRBD2 matches at 8 bases. The CDR3 length is 15 residues. In germline, CDR1 is SGHTA, CDR2 FQGNSA. Trimming cost V 1 base and J 5 bases; bases outside gene matches: 7. The CDR3 coding sequence is TGTGCCAGCAGCTTAGAACCCCAGCGGGGGAACGAGCAGTACTTC. It yields the protein CASSLEPQRGNEQYF.

In its sample, this clone was seen a few times. The CDR3 DNA reads as TGTGCCATCAGTGACCGGGACAAAACCTACGAGCAGTACTTC. This sequence encodes CAISDRDKTYEQYF. The V gene is TRBV10-3, the J gene TRBJ2-7, with TRBD1 as a possible D gene (6 bases). Trimming removed 3 bases from V and 2 bases from J, with 11 bases in between. The V gene's germline CDR1 is ENHRY and CDR2 SYGVKD. The CDR3 spans 14 residues.